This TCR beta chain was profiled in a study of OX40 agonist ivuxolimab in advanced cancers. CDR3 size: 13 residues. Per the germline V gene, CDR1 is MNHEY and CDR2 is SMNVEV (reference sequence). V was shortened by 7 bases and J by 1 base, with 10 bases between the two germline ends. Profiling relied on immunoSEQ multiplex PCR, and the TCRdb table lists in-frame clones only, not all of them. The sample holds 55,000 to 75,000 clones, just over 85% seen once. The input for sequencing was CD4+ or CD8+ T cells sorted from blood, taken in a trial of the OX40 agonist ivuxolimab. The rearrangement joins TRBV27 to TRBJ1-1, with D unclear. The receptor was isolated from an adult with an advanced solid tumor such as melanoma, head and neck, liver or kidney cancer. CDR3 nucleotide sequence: TGTGCCAGCAAAGGAGATTCGAACACTGAAGCTTTCTTT. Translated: CASKGDSNTEAFF.